This TCR beta chain was documented in a study of blood T cell repertoires in COVID-19. In the study overall: COVID-19 samples collected from the United States, Italy and Spain covered acute and convalescent phases. T cells, B-cell-depleted T cells, or PBMCs provided the cDNA or gDNA that served as material.

Per the study methods: Cell counts per sample came from amplifying reference gene primers. Data came from immunoSEQ multiplex PCR; TCRdb stores just in-frame clones and leaves some out. V and J calls and clone size come straight from that table; D and trimming were deduced from the DNA. The table records more than 85,000 clones, around 80% of them present only once. Germline V gene lookup returns CDR1 MNHEY and CDR2 SVGAGI. The CDR3 is made up of 13 amino acids. V lost 1 base and J 7 bases, leaving 8 bases between the germline ends. Regarding this clone: The same CDR3 can be traced to other DNA sequences in this sample.

The sequence came from a woman at least 80 years old with acute or convalescent COVID-19. The chain joins TRBV6-5 to TRBJ1-5, with a tentative D call TRBD1 (5 bases). Sequenced input: peripheral blood. The CDR3, as DNA: TGTGCCAGCAGTTACTTGGGGGGACAGCCCCAGCATTTT. Protein sequence: CASSYLGGQPQHF.